The clone carrying this T cell receptor beta chain was counted once. This specimen belongs to a study of blood T cell repertoires in COVID-19. Clones were sequenced by immunoSEQ multiplex PCR, and TCRdb holds only the in-frame ones, with some missing. In the table there are roughly 410,000 clones, around 91% of which are singletons. Germline CDR1 is SGHTA and CDR2 is FQGNSA. This CDR3 comprises 15 residues. Trimming took 7 bases from V and 5 from J; bases not matched to a gene: 9. Input material: peripheral blood. The gene calls are TRBV7-2 and TRBJ2-7; 12 bases agree with TRBD1. This TCR derives from a woman in her forties with COVID-19, enrolled during active disease. The CDR3 bases are TGTGCCAGCAACCCGGGACAGGGGGCAATCAACGAGCAGTACTTC. Translating gives CASNPGQGAINEQYF.